Presented here are 14 T cell receptor beta chains from one specimen sequenced in a study of CD8+CD57+ T cells in acquired aplastic anemia. Genomic DNA was employed as the template in profiling TCR beta VDJ and CDR3. A single record per CDR3 protein comes from TCRdb applying MiXCR to the reads. The table lists over 100,000 distinct CDR3 sequences, 41% of them singletons. Specimen: sorted CD4+, CD8+, or CD8+CD57+ T cells (not recorded which) from PBMCs. The receptor source for this set is a human donor in good health, serving as a control.

This clonotype has at least ten counts. The V and J genes are TRBV24-1 and TRBJ2-1; D gene unclear. V lost 5 bases, J lost 8 bases, and 18 bases lay in between. This CDR3 region has 15 residues. From germline, CDR1 is KGHDR and CDR2 SFDVKD. In DNA, the CDR3 is TGTGCCACCAGTGGAACCGTTGGTCTGGTCCATGAGCAGTTCTTC. Its translation is CATSGTVGLVHEQFF.

This clonotype was recorded many times. The chain links TRBV5-5 to TRBJ1-5, with D possibly matching TRBD1 (5 bases). The V gene's germline CDR1 is SGHKS and CDR2 YYEKEE (reference sequence). V lost 3 bases and J lost 6, with 16 bases in between. The CDR3 covers 15 residues. The CDR3 DNA is TGTGCCAGCAGCTGGGGGGAGATAAAGGGTCAGCCCCAGCATTTT. This sequence encodes CASSWGEIKGQPQHF.

A single count supports this clonotype. The V call is TRBV4-1, the J call TRBJ2-5; D is unclear. The CDR3 has 14 residues. The V gene lost 4 bases and the J gene lost 9 bases, with 18 bases spanning the gap. Germline V gene lookup returns CDR1 MGHRA and CDR2 YSYEKL. The CDR3 DNA reads TGCGCCAGCAGCCCCGTCATTAGCAATCAGCCCCAGTACTTC. The encoded protein is CASSPVISNQPQYF.

As to this clonotype: Given a much more abundant clone one base away, this may be a read error. The rearrangement uses TRBV11-3 and TRBJ1-1; 7 nucleotides line up with TRBD1. J was trimmed by 4 bases and V by 3 bases; bases with no gene match: 8. This CDR3 has 15 amino acids. Germline V CDR1 and CDR2: SGHNT, YENEEA. CDR3 sequence: CASSFQQGTATEAFF. The CDR3 DNA reads as TGTGCCAGCAGCTTCCAACAGGGGACGGCCACTGAAGCTTTCTTT.

This clonotype was seen ten or more times. J is TRBJ2-5 and V is TRBV4-1, with D possibly TRBD1 on 6 matching bases. CDR3 size: 15 residues. The ends were cut back, 0 bases at V and 4 bases at J, with 12 bases in the middle. Germline V gene lookup returns CDR1 MGHRA and CDR2 YSYEKL. In DNA, the CDR3 is TGCGCCAGCAGCCAAGAGGGGGCTAGAGGAGAGACCCAGTACTTC. Protein: CASSQEGARGETQYF.

The chain joins TRBV15 to TRBJ2-5; 12 positions match TRBD2. CDR1 LNHNV and CDR2 YYDKDF come from the germline V gene (reference sequence). Trimming removed 1 base from V and 4 bases from J; junction bases left unmatched: 4. CDR3 length: 16 amino acids. CDR3 nucleotides: TGTGCCACCAGCAGAGGAGGACTAGCGGGACGAGAGACCCAGTACTTC. Translated: CATSRGGLAGRETQYF. Drawing the rest from reference TRBV15 and TRBJ2-5, the complete variable domain is DAMVIQNPRYQVTQFGKPVTLSCSQTLNHNVMYWYQQKSSQAPKLLFHYYDKDFNNEADTPDNFQSRRPNTSFCFLDIRSPGLGDTAMYLCATSRGGLAGRETQYFGPGTRLLVL.

Many counts were recorded for this clonotype. This may stem from a read error, because a much larger clone lies one nucleotide away. The CDR3 sequence is CSVEENVSPGSAF. CDR3 nucleotide sequence: TGCAGCGTTGAAGAGAATGTTTCGCCGGGGTCCGCCTTC. V and J are TRBV29-1 and TRBJ1-2; the D is unclear. CDR1 is SQVTM and CDR2 is ANQGSEA in the germline V gene. The CDR3 totals 13 residues.

The table lists this clonotype with many counts. The chain joins TRBV24-1 to TRBJ2-3; 7 bases are a match to TRBD1. Germline loops: CDR1 KGHDR, CDR2 SFDVKD. The V and J ends lost 4 bases and 4 bases, in that order; junction bases with no gene match: 10. The CDR3 has 16 amino acids. CDR3 bases: TGTGCCACCAGTGAAAACGACAGGGTTGGACCAGATACGCAGTATTTT. Its translation is CATSENDRVGPDTQYF.

This clonotype was seen at least ten times. The V gene is TRBV2, the J gene TRBJ2-1; the match to TRBD2 covers 7 bases. Unmatched junction bases numbered 4, after V lost 4 bases and J lost 10 bases. CDR1 is SNHLY, CDR2 FYNNEI, per germline. The CDR3 runs to 12 residues. This CDR3 is CASSGEGGEQFF. CDR3 DNA sequence: TGTGCCAGCAGTGGGGAGGGCGGGGAGCAGTTCTTC. The whole variable domain, filled in from reference TRBV2 and TRBJ2-1, reads EPEVTQTPSHQVTQMGQEVILRCVPISNHLYFYWYRQILGQKVEFLVSFYNNEISEKSEIFDDQFSVERPDGSNFTLKIRSTKLEDSAMYFCASSGEGGEQFFGPGTRLTVL.

The rearrangement uses TRBV4-2 and TRBJ2-3, with D maybe TRBD2 (5 bases). Trimming removed 4 bases from V and 2 bases from J, with 13 bases in between. Germline values: CDR1 LGHNA, CDR2 YNFKEQ. This CDR3 has 15 amino acids. Here the CDR3 reads CASSPRRAVTDTQYF. The CDR3, as DNA: TGTGCCAGCAGCCCTCGGCGGGCTGTCACAGATACGCAGTATTTT.

The table lists this clonotype with many counts. The rearrangement links TRBV5-1 to TRBJ1-2, with D perhaps matching TRBD1 (6 bases). This CDR3 is 14 amino acids long. Germline V gives CDR1 SGHRS, CDR2 YFSETQ. Trimming shortened V by 1 base and J by 6 bases, and 13 bases separated the two germline ends. The CDR3 loop reads CASSLSIRGNGYTF. In DNA form, the CDR3 reads TGCGCCAGCAGCTTGTCTATAAGGGGGAATGGCTACACCTTC.

By sample share, this clonotype is medium-sized. The rearrangement joins TRBV15 to TRBJ2-5; D uncertain. This CDR3 is 12 amino acids long. V lost 0 bases and J 4 bases, leaving 3 bases between the germline ends. Germline CDR1 is LNHNV and CDR2 is YYDKDF (reference sequence). CDR3 amino acids: CATSRDLETQYF. CDR3 nucleotide sequence: TGTGCCACCAGCAGAGATCTAGAGACCCAGTACTTC.

This clonotype turned up a few times. This chain joins TRBV27 and TRBJ1-2; TRBD1 matches 7 bases. Trimming took 7 bases from V and 8 from J; bases not matched to a gene: 10. The CDR3 spans 13 residues. Germline CDR1 is MNHEY and CDR2 is SMNVEV (reference sequence). DNA for the CDR3: TGTGCCAGCAAACCCCAGGGGGTATTAGGCTACACCTTC. This translates into CASKPQGVLGYTF.

Note on this clonotype: A single base separates this from a much larger clone, so it may be a read error. The CDR3, as DNA: TGTGCCAGCAGCCCAGCCCCACTGGAGGGGGGCTACGCCTTC. Its translation is CASSPAPLEGGYAF. The V call is TRBV3-1, the J call TRBJ1-2; D might be TRBD1 (6 bases). CDR1 and CDR2 from the germline V gene are LGHDT and YNNKEL (reference sequence). This CDR3 is built from 14 residues.